Listed here is a single T cell receptor (beta chain). This sample stems from a study of control samples from healthy donors and cancer patients. Sequenced by immunoSEQ multiplex PCR; TCRdb stores in-frame clones only, minus some. The data show approximately 92,000 clones, approximately 93% seen once. The CDR3 has 16 amino acids. Deletions cut 2 bases from V and 0 bases from J, with 14 bases between. From germline, CDR1 is SGHNT and CDR2 YYREEE (reference sequence). The V call is TRBV5-4, the J call TRBJ1-1; possibly TRBD1 for D (5 bases). Input material: blood. The TCR originated in a woman in her twenties or thirties in good health. The CDR3 protein is CASSLAQGPMNTEAFF. In nucleotides, the CDR3 is TGTGCCAGCAGCTTAGCGCAGGGCCCTATGAACACTGAAGCTTTCTTT.